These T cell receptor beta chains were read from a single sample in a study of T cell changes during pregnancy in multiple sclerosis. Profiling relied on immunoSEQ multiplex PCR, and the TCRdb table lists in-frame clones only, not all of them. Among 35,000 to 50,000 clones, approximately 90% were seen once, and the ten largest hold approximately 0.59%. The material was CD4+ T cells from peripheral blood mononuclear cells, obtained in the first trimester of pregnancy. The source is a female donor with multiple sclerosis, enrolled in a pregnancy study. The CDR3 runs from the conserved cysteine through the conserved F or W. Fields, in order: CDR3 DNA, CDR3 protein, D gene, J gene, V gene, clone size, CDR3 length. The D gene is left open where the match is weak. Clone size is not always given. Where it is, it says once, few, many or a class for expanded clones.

cdr3_nt: TGTGCCAGCAGCTTGAGAGGCGGCTACACCTTC
cdr3_aa: CASSLRGGYTF
d_call: NA
j_call: TRBJ1-2
v_call: TRBV5-6
clone_size: NA
cdr3_length: 11

cdr3_nt: TGCGCCAGCCCCCAGACTAGCGGGAGCGACTACAATGAGCAGTTCTTC
cdr3_aa: CASPQTSGSDYNEQFF
d_call: TRBD2
j_call: TRBJ2-1
v_call: TRBV23-1
clone_size: NA
cdr3_length: 16

cdr3_nt: TGTGCCAGCTCACCACCGGGCCGACAGAGGTCTACAGATACGCAGTATTTT
cdr3_aa: CASSPPGRQRSTDTQYF
d_call: NA
j_call: TRBJ2-3
v_call: TRBV18
clone_size: few
cdr3_length: 17

cdr3_nt: TGTGCCAGCAGCCGCGGTAGCGGGGACTACGAGCAGTACTTC
cdr3_aa: CASSRGSGDYEQYF
d_call: TRBD2
j_call: TRBJ2-7
v_call: TRBV13
clone_size: NA
cdr3_length: 14

cdr3_nt: TGCGCCAGCAGCGGAACAGGGGGAAAGCAGTACTTC
cdr3_aa: CASSGTGGKQYF
d_call: TRBD1
j_call: TRBJ2-7
v_call: TRBV4-1
clone_size: NA
cdr3_length: 12

cdr3_nt: TGTGCCTGGAGGGGAAGGACTTATGAGCAGTTCTTC
cdr3_aa: CAWRGRTYEQFF
d_call: NA
j_call: TRBJ2-1
v_call: TRBV30
clone_size: NA
cdr3_length: 12

cdr3_nt: TGTGCCAGCAGGCCGGACACTTCCAACTATGGCTACACCTTC
cdr3_aa: CASRPDTSNYGYTF
d_call: NA
j_call: TRBJ1-2
v_call: TRBV28
clone_size: NA
cdr3_length: 14

cdr3_nt: TGTGCCAGCTCCCAGGGTAGCTCTGGGGCCAACGTCCTGACTTTC
cdr3_aa: CASSQGSSGANVLTF
d_call: NA
j_call: TRBJ2-6
v_call: TRBV16
clone_size: NA
cdr3_length: 15

cdr3_nt: TGCAGCGTTTTAACCCGGGACAGGGGATCTTACGAGCAGTACTTC
cdr3_aa: CSVLTRDRGSYEQYF
d_call: TRBD1
j_call: TRBJ2-7
v_call: TRBV29-1
clone_size: NA
cdr3_length: 15

cdr3_nt: TGTGCCAGCAGTTCTCGGGAGGCCCGAGAAAAACTGTTTTTT
cdr3_aa: CASSSREAREKLFF
d_call: NA
j_call: TRBJ1-4
v_call: TRBV28
clone_size: NA
cdr3_length: 14

cdr3_nt: TGTGCCAGCAGCTTTAGCGGGAGGGCCGCTGGGGCCAACGTCCTGACTTTC
cdr3_aa: CASSFSGRAAGANVLTF
d_call: TRBD2
j_call: TRBJ2-6
v_call: TRBV11-2
clone_size: once
cdr3_length: 17

cdr3_nt: TGTGCCAGCAGCAACAGCCCTATGAACACTGAAGCTTTCTTT
cdr3_aa: CASSNSPMNTEAFF
d_call: NA
j_call: TRBJ1-1
v_call: TRBV7-9
clone_size: NA
cdr3_length: 14

cdr3_nt: TGTGCCAGTAGTATAACACCCTACGAGCAGTACTTC
cdr3_aa: CASSITPYEQYF
d_call: NA
j_call: TRBJ2-7
v_call: TRBV19
clone_size: once
cdr3_length: 12

cdr3_nt: TGTGCCAGTAGTCCCCAACGCGGGCGTGGTGGCACTGAAGCTTTCTTT
cdr3_aa: CASSPQRGRGGTEAFF
d_call: NA
j_call: TRBJ1-1
v_call: TRBV19
clone_size: NA
cdr3_length: 16

cdr3_nt: TGTGCCAGCAGCTTAGGGTCAGGGAATGACTATGGCTACACCTTC
cdr3_aa: CASSLGSGNDYGYTF
d_call: NA
j_call: TRBJ1-2
v_call: TRBV7-8
clone_size: NA
cdr3_length: 15

cdr3_nt: TGTGCCAGCAGCTTACGGGACATCTCTGGAAACACCATATATTTT
cdr3_aa: CASSLRDISGNTIYF
d_call: NA
j_call: TRBJ1-3
v_call: TRBV13
clone_size: NA
cdr3_length: 15

cdr3_nt: TGTGCCAGCAGCTTAGGGCTAGTCGTAACAGATACGCAGTATTTT
cdr3_aa: CASSLGLVVTDTQYF
d_call: NA
j_call: TRBJ2-3
v_call: TRBV7-9
clone_size: NA
cdr3_length: 15

cdr3_nt: TGTGCCAGCAGCTCCGGGACTTCGAATCCCTACGAGCAGTACTTC
cdr3_aa: CASSSGTSNPYEQYF
d_call: NA
j_call: TRBJ2-7
v_call: TRBV5-4
clone_size: NA
cdr3_length: 15

cdr3_nt: TGTGCCAGCAGCTTAAGGGGCGTCTATGGCTACACCTTC
cdr3_aa: CASSLRGVYGYTF
d_call: NA
j_call: TRBJ1-2
v_call: TRBV7-2
clone_size: few
cdr3_length: 13

cdr3_nt: TGTGCCAGCAGCTTACAGGGCTACAATGAGCAGTTCTTC
cdr3_aa: CASSLQGYNEQFF
d_call: NA
j_call: TRBJ2-1
v_call: TRBV7-3
clone_size: NA
cdr3_length: 13

cdr3_nt: TGTGCCAGCAGTTTAAGGAGCACCTACGAGCAGTACTTC
cdr3_aa: CASSLRSTYEQYF
d_call: NA
j_call: TRBJ2-7
v_call: TRBV27
clone_size: NA
cdr3_length: 13

cdr3_nt: TGTGCCAGCAGTTTCCAGGGGATCACCGGGGAGCTGTTTTTT
cdr3_aa: CASSFQGITGELFF
d_call: NA
j_call: TRBJ2-2
v_call: TRBV27
clone_size: NA
cdr3_length: 14

cdr3_nt: TGTGCCAGTAGTATCGTAGGGGCAGGCGAGCAGTACTTC
cdr3_aa: CASSIVGAGEQYF
d_call: NA
j_call: TRBJ2-7
v_call: TRBV19
clone_size: NA
cdr3_length: 13

cdr3_nt: TGTGCCAGCAGCCCCCGCAGCGGGGGTAGGCAAGAGACCCAGTACTTC
cdr3_aa: CASSPRSGGRQETQYF
d_call: TRBD2
j_call: TRBJ2-5
v_call: TRBV9
clone_size: NA
cdr3_length: 16

cdr3_nt: TGTGCCAGCAGCTTAATTCGACTAGCAGACAATGAGCAGTTCTTC
cdr3_aa: CASSLIRLADNEQFF
d_call: TRBD2
j_call: TRBJ2-1
v_call: TRBV7-9
clone_size: NA
cdr3_length: 15

cdr3_nt: TGTGCCAGCAGTTACTCGAGACAGGGGGCCTCCTACGAGCAGTACTTC
cdr3_aa: CASSYSRQGASYEQYF
d_call: TRBD1
j_call: TRBJ2-7
v_call: TRBV6-5
clone_size: NA
cdr3_length: 16

cdr3_nt: TGTGCCAGCAGTGGACAGGGGCCTACGGAGCAGTACTTC
cdr3_aa: CASSGQGPTEQYF
d_call: TRBD1
j_call: TRBJ2-5
v_call: TRBV2
clone_size: NA
cdr3_length: 13